This T cell receptor beta chain was sequenced during a study of blood T cell repertoires in COVID-19. Study overall: Sites across the United States, Italy and Spain contributed samples from acute and convalescent COVID-19. PBMCs, B-cell-depleted T cells, or T cells provided the cDNA or gDNA that made up the material.

Germline values: CDR1 LGHNA, CDR2 YNFKEQ. The V gene end was trimmed by 4 bases and the J gene end by 4 bases; junction bases not matched to a gene: 1. The CDR3 contains 13 residues. Authors' processing steps: Scientists estimated how many nucleated cells there were by amplifying reference gene primers. Some clones are missing from TCRdb's copy, which holds only in-frame ones; the method was immunoSEQ multiplex PCR. The V and J calls and clone size come from that table; D and trimming were worked out from the DNA. The sample lists about 160,000 clones, approximately 84% occurring once. The TCR was taken from a woman between 35 and 50 years old with acute COVID-19. The chain combines TRBV4-2 with TRBJ2-5; 9 positions agree with TRBD2. Specimen: PBMCs or T cells enriched from blood (not recorded which). DNA of the CDR3: TGTGCCAGCAGCCCGGGACTAGCAGAGACCCAGTACTTC. It is translated as CASSPGLAETQYF.